The clone carrying this T cell receptor (beta chain) was counted between two and nine times. This sample was included in a study of cytomegalovirus exposure and HLA in healthy donors. Use of 60 Vbeta and 13 Jbeta primers characterized the PCR. The table came from immunoSEQ multiplex PCR; TCRdb's copy has only in-frame clones and leaves some out. The sample contains tens of thousands of clones, over 70% of which appear only once. The V gene's germline CDR1 is KGHSH and CDR2 LQKENI. V was clipped by 3 bases and J by 9 bases, with 12 bases between them. This CDR3 spans 13 amino acids. The chain has TRBV18 and TRBJ1-5, with D possibly being TRBD1 (5 bases). The sample taken for sequencing was PBMCs. This TCR came from a woman aged 40 to 50 in good health and CMV-seronegative. The CDR3 nucleotides are TGTGCCAGCTCACCCTCCCGGGGGGGGCCCCAGCATTTT. Encoded protein: CASSPSRGGPQHF.